This TCR beta chain is drawn from a study of cytomegalovirus exposure and HLA in healthy donors. This clone was observed a handful of times. This PCR relied on a set of 60 Vbeta primers and 13 Jbeta primers. Using immunoSEQ multiplex PCR, the repertoire was profiled, and TCRdb retains in-frame clones only, with some absent. The sample has around 100,000 clones, 74% seen once. Sequenced input: PBMCs. The receptor was derived from a man aged 50 or older in good health and CMV-seropositive.

The CDR3 sequence is CASSESGQLYSNQPQHF. As DNA, the CDR3 is TGTGCCAGCAGTGAATCTGGACAGCTCTATAGCAATCAGCCCCAGCATTTT. The chain couples TRBV6-1 to TRBJ1-5, with D possibly matching TRBD1 (6 bases). With 2 bases removed from V and 0 bases from J, the gap between germline ends came to 14 bases. Germline lookup yields CDR1 MNHNS and CDR2 SASEGT. This CDR3 spans 17 amino acids.